One sample yielded the 7 T cell receptor beta chains listed below, sequenced in a study of blood T cell repertoires in COVID-19. The repertoire was sequenced with immunoSEQ multiplex PCR; TCRdb's copy has only in-frame clones and lacks some. The table lists 20,000 or so clones, around nine tenths of them singletons. Sequences were obtained from peripheral blood. The receptors were gathered from a human donor in a cohort sampled during active COVID-19.

The chain recombines TRBV4-1 with TRBJ2-1; 9 nucleotides line up with TRBD2. The V segment lost 1 base and the J segment 3 bases; nucleotides outside the gene matches: 4. This CDR3 is 16 amino acids long. Germline CDR1 is MGHRA and CDR2 is YSYEKL. CDR3 residues: CASSQVRLAVYNEQFF. The CDR3 DNA is TGCGCCAGCAGCCAAGTGAGACTAGCGGTCTACAATGAGCAGTTCTTC.

The V call is TRBV3-1 (or the pseudogene TRBV3-2), the J call TRBJ2-3; TRBD2 agrees at 7 bases. V shed 0 bases and J 2 bases; nucleotides not matched to a gene: 11. The CDR3 extends over 18 amino acids. The germline CDR1 and CDR2 sequences are LGHDT and YNNKEL (reference sequence). The DNA for the CDR3 is TGTGCCAGCAGCCAAGATTGGGAGCCGGGGGGACCCACAGATACGCAGTATTTT. It encodes CASSQDWEPGGPTDTQYF.

The chain uses TRBV30 and TRBJ2-7; TRBD2 might be the D (5 bases). The V end lost 0 bases, the J end lost 5 bases, and 14 bases lay between the germline ends. This CDR3 has 14 amino acids. CDR1 GTSNPN and CDR2 SVGIG come from the germline V gene (reference sequence). The CDR3 nucleotides are TGTGCCTGGAGTGTAGGAGGTCTCGGGAACGAGCAGTACTTC. Its protein is CAWSVGGLGNEQYF.

The rearrangement joins TRBV18 to TRBJ1-6; 9 bases agree with TRBD1. V shed 3 bases and J 9 bases; nucleotides not matched to a gene: 12. In germline, CDR1 is KGHSH, CDR2 LQKENI. There are 17 residues in the CDR3. The CDR3 loop is CASSPIIIQGATSPLHF. The CDR3 region has the DNA TGTGCCAGCTCACCCATAATTATACAGGGGGCTACTTCACCCCTCCACTTT.

The chain uses TRBV19 and TRBJ1-3; TRBD1 aligns across 7 bases. J gave up 9 bases and V 6 bases, and 11 bases lay outside the gene matches. The CDR3 loop spans 14 amino acids. From germline, CDR1 is LNHDA and CDR2 SQIVND (reference sequence). The CDR3 spells CASSVPGQSSTIYF. The CDR3, as DNA: TGTGCCAGTAGCGTCCCGGGACAGTCTTCCACCATATATTTT.

J is TRBJ1-2 and V is TRBV6-5, with D maybe TRBD1 (6 bases). This CDR3 has 13 residues. Deletions cut 6 bases from V and 8 bases from J, with 16 bases between. Germline V gene sequence: CDR1 MNHEY, CDR2 SVGAGI. The chain's CDR3 is CASRLPGVGGYTF. Written as DNA, the CDR3 is TGTGCCAGCAGACTACCAGGGGTCGGCGGCTACACCTTC.

The chain carries TRBV3-1 (or the pseudogene TRBV3-2) and TRBJ1-2, with 8 bases fitting TRBD1. Germline loops: CDR1 LGHDT, CDR2 YNNKEL (reference sequence). This CDR3 is 13 amino acids long. Germline trimming cut 3 bases from V and 8 bases from J; bases unmatched to any gene: 5. CDR3 sequence reads: CASSHWTGKGYTF. Written as DNA, the CDR3 is TGTGCCAGCAGCCACTGGACAGGGAAAGGCTACACCTTC.